The source of this T cell receptor (beta chain) is a study of CD8+CD57+ T cells in acquired aplastic anemia. Study-wide context: The average for DNA from sorted CD4+ and CD8+ cells was 3 to 3.5 ug. Mean read depth for CD4+ cells from healthy donors was 9 million to 13 million.

For this clonotype: Antigen unknown.

TCR beta VDJ and CDR3 profiling used genomic DNA as template. TCRdb processed the reads anew with MiXCR; each CDR3 protein has one entry. The repertoire has about 180,000 distinct CDR3 sequences, 46% of them found once; the top ten carry 2.9%. Findings and caveats of the study: Controls and patients did not differ significantly in CD8+ Simpson's diversity. Patients and controls shared approximately 28 CD8+ CDR3 sequences.

The germline V gene has CDR1 LGHDT and CDR2 YNNKEL (reference sequence). The CDR3 totals 16 residues. V was clipped by 1 base and J by 6 bases; unmatched bases: 10. This clonotype was obtained from a human donor in good health. The chain has TRBV3-1 and TRBJ2-7; 9 nucleotides match TRBD1. Sequencing was performed on sorted CD4+, CD8+, or CD8+CD57+ T cells (not recorded which) from PBMCs. The CDR3, as DNA: TGTGCCAGCAGCCAAGCTGATGGACAGGGGATGGTCGAGCAGTACTTC. The encoded protein is CASSQADGQGMVEQYF.